The entry below describes one TCR beta chain. This entry comes from a study of blood T cell repertoires in COVID-19. Across the whole study: The study drew acute and convalescent COVID-19 samples from the United States, Italy and Spain. The cDNA or gDNA used as material had been derived from T cells, B-cell-depleted T cells, or PBMCs.

Trimming left V 1 base short and J 6 bases short, with 16 bases between. Germline-derived CDR1 and CDR2 are KGHSH and LQKENI. The CDR3 runs to 15 residues. Some clones are missing from TCRdb's copy, which holds only in-frame ones; the method was immunoSEQ multiplex PCR. Altogether hundreds of thousands of clones are present, nearly 90% being singletons, with the ten largest covering roughly 1%. The sample comprised peripheral blood. The genes are TRBV18 and TRBJ2-7; possible D gene TRBD1, 5 bases. The TCR sequence derives from a man aged 18 to 35 with COVID-19, enrolled during active disease. CDR3 amino acids: CASSPLLGQGGEQYF. The CDR3 region has the DNA TGTGCCAGCTCACCACTGCTGGGCCAGGGTGGCGAGCAGTACTTC. Full variable domain (outside the CDR3, taken from reference TRBV18 and TRBJ2-7): NAGVMQNPRHLVRRRGQEARLRCSPMKGHSHVYWYRQLPEEGLKFMVYLQKENIIDESGMPKERFSAEFPKEGPSILRIQQVVRGDSAAYFCASSPLLGQGGEQYFGPGTRLTVT.